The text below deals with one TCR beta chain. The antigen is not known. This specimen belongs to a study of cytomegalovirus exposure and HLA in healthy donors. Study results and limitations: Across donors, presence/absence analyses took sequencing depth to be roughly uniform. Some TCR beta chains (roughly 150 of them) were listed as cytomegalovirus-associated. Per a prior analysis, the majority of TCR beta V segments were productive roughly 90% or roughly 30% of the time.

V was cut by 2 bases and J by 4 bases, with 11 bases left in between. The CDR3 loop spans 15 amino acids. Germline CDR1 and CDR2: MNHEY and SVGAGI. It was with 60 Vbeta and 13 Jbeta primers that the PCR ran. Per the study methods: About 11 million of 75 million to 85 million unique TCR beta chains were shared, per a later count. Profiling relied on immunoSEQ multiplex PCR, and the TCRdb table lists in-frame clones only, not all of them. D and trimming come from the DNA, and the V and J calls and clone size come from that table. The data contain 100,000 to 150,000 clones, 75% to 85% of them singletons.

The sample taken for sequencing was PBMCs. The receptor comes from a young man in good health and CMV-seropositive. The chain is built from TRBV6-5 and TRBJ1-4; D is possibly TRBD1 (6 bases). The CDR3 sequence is CASSYQTGINEKLFF. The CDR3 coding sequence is TGTGCCAGCAGTTACCAAACAGGGATTAATGAAAAACTGTTTTTT.